Each of the 5 T cell receptor beta chains below was sequenced from the same sample in a study of beta chain features in type 1 diabetes. No antigen has been assigned to these receptors. The study, taken as a whole, reports: Patients with Type 1 diabetes showed moderately but significantly shorter TCRB CDR3s in all four CD4+ subsets.

Expressed TCRB transcripts were sequenced, since all the RNA that had been isolated was reverse transcribed. Data came from immunoSEQ multiplex PCR; TCRdb stores just in-frame clones and leaves some out. The sample holds some 360,000 clones, 8% to 10% seen once. What was sequenced was central memory CD4+ T cells from blood. Receptors originate from a young man with type 1 diabetes.

The CDR3 protein is CASSPDRTGNTIYF. The CDR3 nucleotides are TGTGCCAGCTCACCGGACAGGACTGGAAACACCATATATTTT. This sequence joins TRBV18 and TRBJ1-3; TRBD1 agrees at 7 bases. The CDR3 is made up of 14 amino acids. CDR1 and CDR2 from the germline V gene are KGHSH and LQKENI. Losses at the gene ends were 3 bases for V and 2 bases for J; bases not matched to a gene: 1.

In this sample, this clone turned up a few times. In DNA, the CDR3 is TGTGCCAGCAGCATAAGCACAGATACGCAGTATTTT. Residues: CASSISTDTQYF. The chain is built from TRBV5-6 and TRBJ2-3; no firm D call. The CDR3 spans 12 residues. V was clipped by 4 bases and J by 0 bases, with 3 bases between them. CDR1 and CDR2 (germline): SGHDT, YYEEEE.

This clone was seen a handful of times. The same CDR3 can be traced to other DNA sequences in this sample. V usage is TRBV2 and J usage is TRBJ2-7; TRBD2 might be the D (6 bases). In germline, CDR1 is SNHLY, CDR2 FYNNEI. CDR3 length: 16 amino acids. V shed 11 bases and J shed 7 bases, with 30 bases lying between them. The CDR3 DNA follows: TGTGCCGGGGGGTCCTTCGGGCCGGACGGGAGCTGGGAGCAGTACTTC. This sequence encodes CAGGSFGPDGSWEQYF.

The V gene is TRBV7-2, the J gene TRBJ1-4; 8 bases are a match to TRBD1. V trimming: 2 bases; J trimming: 7 bases; junction bases outside the gene matches: 0. Germline V CDR1 and CDR2: SGHTA, FQGNSA. CDR3 length: 13 amino acids. CDR3 sequence (DNA): TGTGCCAGCAGCTTACAGGGGGCTGAAAAACTGTTTTTT. Amino acids: CASSLQGAEKLFF. Variable domain in full (rest from reference TRBV7-2 and TRBJ1-4): GAGVSQSPSNKVTEKGKDVELRCDPISGHTALYWYRQSLGQGLEFLIYFQGNSAPDKSGLPSDRFSAERTGGSVSTLTIQRTQQEDSAVYLCASSLQGAEKLFFGSGTQLSVL.

This clone was picked up a small number of times. The chain couples TRBV6-1 to TRBJ2-1, with 9 bases aligning to TRBD2. Trimming removed 7 bases from V and 2 bases from J; junction bases left unmatched: 3. The V gene's germline CDR1 is MNHNS and CDR2 SASEGT. The CDR3 has 14 residues. This chain's CDR3 is CASNPSGAYNEQFF. Written as DNA, the CDR3 is TGTGCCAGCAATCCTAGCGGGGCCTACAATGAGCAGTTCTTC.